This entry lists 18 T cell receptor beta chains sequenced from one sample in a study of cytomegalovirus exposure and HLA in healthy donors. PCR used 60 Vbeta primers and 13 Jbeta primers. Sequencing was performed with immunoSEQ multiplex PCR; in TCRdb, only in-frame clones are kept and a portion is missing. The table shows about 120,000 clones, with 81% occurring only once. The sequenced material came from PBMCs. These receptors were collected from a woman aged 30 to 39 in good health and CMV-seronegative.

The rearrangement joins TRBV28 to TRBJ2-7; a possible D gene is TRBD2 (5 bases). Trimming removed 3 bases from V and 7 bases from J, with 13 bases in between. Germline loops: CDR1 MDHEN, CDR2 SYDVKM. This CDR3 has 13 amino acids. CDR3 in amino acids: CASSFEGAREQYF. The CDR3, as DNA: TGTGCCAGCAGTTTCGAGGGAGCTAGGGAGCAGTACTTC. Variable domain in full (rest from reference TRBV28 and TRBJ2-7): DVKVTQSSRYLVKRTGEKVFLECVQDMDHENMFWYRQDPGLGLRLIYFSYDVKMKEKGDIPEGYSVSREKKERFSLILESASTNQTSMYLCASSFEGAREQYFGPGTRLTVT.

The chain combines TRBV13 with TRBJ1-1, with TRBD1 matching 11 bases. V lost 8 bases, J lost 5 bases, and 13 bases stayed unmatched. The CDR3 is 16 amino acids. From germline, CDR1 is PRHDT and CDR2 FYEKMQ (reference sequence). The CDR3 protein is CASGQGAVIPGTEAFF. CDR3 DNA: TGTGCCAGCGGACAGGGGGCGGTCATCCCCGGGACTGAAGCTTTCTTT.

This chain connects TRBV28 to TRBJ2-2; tentatively, D is TRBD2 (5 bases). Per the germline V gene, CDR1 is MDHEN and CDR2 is SYDVKM. The V and J ends lost 1 base and 4 bases respectively, with 16 bases between them. The CDR3 covers 17 residues. The CDR3 reads CASSLFGPSGITGELFF. The CDR3 DNA sequence: TGTGCCAGCAGTTTATTTGGCCCCTCGGGGATCACCGGGGAGCTGTTTTTT.

Note on this clone: At the DNA level, this CDR3 is encoded by other sequences in the same sample as well. The V call is TRBV15, the J call TRBJ2-5, with D unresolved. The CDR3 extends over 14 amino acids. The V gene lost 0 bases and the J gene lost 2 bases, with 7 bases spanning the gap. Germline CDR1 reads LNHNV; CDR2 reads YYDKDF (reference sequence). The DNA of the CDR3 is TGTGCCACCAGCAGAGACCCCTTACAAGAGACCCAGTACTTC. Protein: CATSRDPLQETQYF.

The chain employs TRBV25-1 and TRBJ2-5; D is unclear. CDR3 length equals 14 residues. CDR1 MGHDK and CDR2 SYGVNS come from the germline V gene. Trimming pared 3 bases from V and 2 bases from J, leaving 10 bases between. DNA of the CDR3: TGTGCCAGCAGTGATCAGTATCAGCAAGAGACCCAGTACTTC. It is translated as CASSDQYQQETQYF. Full variable domain (remainder filled in from reference TRBV25-1 and TRBJ2-5): EADIYQTPRYLVIGTGKKITLECSQTMGHDKMYWYQQDPGMELHLIHYSYGVNSTEKGDLSSESTVSRIRTEHFPLTLESARPSHTSQYLCASSDQYQQETQYFGPGTRLLVL.

The chain recombines TRBV19 with TRBJ1-1, with a weak D call TRBD1 (6 bases). Germline V gene data show CDR1 as LNHDA and CDR2 as SQIVND (reference sequence). V was trimmed by 3 bases and J by 5 bases, leaving 13 bases between them. There are 14 residues in the CDR3. The DNA of the CDR3 is TGTGCCAGTAGTATCGGGGGGCATGTTACTGAAGCTTTCTTT. As protein: CASSIGGHVTEAFF.

This clone was seen a handful of times. J is TRBJ2-5 and V is TRBV7-2, with 7 bases that match TRBD1. Trimming cost V 5 bases and J 5 bases; bases outside gene matches: 8. Looked up from germline, CDR1 is SGHTA and CDR2 is FQGNSA. This CDR3 has 14 amino acids. CDR3 region: CASSPRQGRETQYF. The CDR3 DNA is TGTGCCAGCAGCCCCCGACAGGGTCGGGAGACCCAGTACTTC.

The rearrangement links TRBV9 to TRBJ2-1; 12 bases fit TRBD2. CDR3 length: 18 amino acids. Germline CDR1 and CDR2: SGDLS and YYNGEE. V lost 2 bases to trimming and J lost 10 bases; unmatched junction nucleotides: 16. The CDR3 coding sequence is TGTGCCAGCAGCGTGAGTAGGTTGGCGGGAGGACTAGCGGGGGAGCAGTTCTTC. Amino acids: CASSVSRLAGGLAGEQFF.

The chain combines TRBV1 with TRBJ2-1; the table's D call, TRBD2, was not checked against the DNA. TRBV1 is shown as a pseudogene. The CDR3 runs 16 residues. CDR3 nucleotide sequence: TGCACCAGCAGGGGACGTCTAGCGGGAGGCTACAATGAGCAGTTCTTC. Its translation is CTSRGRLAGGYNEQFF.

The CDR3 loop reads CATGGAQETQYF. The CDR3 nucleotides are TGTGCCACTGGGGGGGCCCAAGAGACCCAGTACTTC. This rearrangement joins TRBV19 to TRBJ2-5; TRBD2 is a possible D gene (7 bases). In germline, CDR1 is LNHDA, CDR2 SQIVND (reference sequence). V was cut by 10 bases and J by 1 base, with 10 bases left in between. The CDR3 spans 12 residues.

The chain links TRBV7-9 to TRBJ2-7, with a tentative D call TRBD1 (6 bases). This CDR3 has 14 residues. V shed 1 base and J shed 1 base, with 8 bases lying between them. From germline, CDR1 is SEHNR and CDR2 FQNEAQ (reference sequence). Written as DNA, the CDR3 is TGTGCCAGCAGCTTAGACAGGGTGTCCTACGAGCAGTACTTC. As protein: CASSLDRVSYEQYF.

This clone was found a few times. The CDR3 protein is CASARGTSGRNEQYF. The CDR3 DNA follows: TGTGCCAGCGCACGGGGGACTAGCGGGAGGAACGAGCAGTACTTC. The chain uses TRBV27 and TRBJ2-7; 15 positions match TRBD2. There are 15 residues in the CDR3. Per the germline V gene, CDR1 is MNHEY and CDR2 is SMNVEV (reference sequence). V gave up 8 bases and J gave up 5 bases; unmatched junction bases: 7.

The V call is TRBV7-2, the J call TRBJ2-5, with 10 bases identical to TRBD2. Germline lookup yields CDR1 SGHTA and CDR2 FQGNSA. V trimming: 5 bases; J trimming: 11 bases; junction bases outside the gene matches: 8. CDR3 length: 13 residues. The CDR3 here is CASSQSTSGQQYF. The CDR3 coding sequence is TGTGCCAGCAGCCAGTCGACTAGCGGGCAACAGTACTTC.

This chain links TRBV19 with TRBJ2-7; D is perhaps TRBD1 (5 bases). Trimming left V 3 bases short and J 5 bases short, with 11 bases between. In germline, CDR1 is LNHDA, CDR2 SQIVND (reference sequence). The CDR3 is 13 amino acids. CDR3 in amino acids: CASSMGPPNEQYF. CDR3 in DNA: TGTGCCAGTAGTATGGGGCCCCCTAACGAGCAGTACTTC.

Remarks on this clone: Since no conserved phenylalanine or tryptophan closes the CDR3, a read error is the likely cause. The chain carries TRBV18 and TRBJ1-1; D gene ambiguous. This CDR3 region has 11 residues. The V end lost 3 bases, the J end lost 4 bases, and 3 bases lay between the germline ends. CDR1 is KGHSH, CDR2 LQKENI, per germline. The chain's CDR3 is CASSPSTEAFS. CDR3 DNA: TGTGCCAGCTCACCGAGCACTGAAGCTTTCTCT.

The gene calls are TRBV11-2 and TRBJ2-1; D not certain. Between the trimmed V and J ends, which lost 1 base and 7 bases, there was a span of 11 bases. The CDR3 is 14 amino acids. Germline-derived CDR1 and CDR2 are SGHAT and FQNNGV. The CDR3 loop is CASSLAQKRNEQFF. The CDR3 nucleotides read TGTGCCAGCAGCTTAGCTCAGAAACGAAATGAGCAGTTCTTC.

The V call is TRBV7-9, the J call TRBJ2-2; the match to TRBD2 covers 9 bases. The CDR3 contains 16 residues. V shed 4 bases and J 5 bases; nucleotides not matched to a gene: 8. Germline CDR1 SEHNR, CDR2 FQNEAQ (reference sequence). This CDR3 reads CASSSLAGAGTGELFF. The CDR3 DNA follows: TGTGCCAGCAGCTCCTTAGCGGGAGCGGGGACCGGGGAGCTGTTTTTT.

This sequence joins TRBV5-1 and TRBJ2-7; maybe TRBD2 (6 bases). V lost 4 bases, J lost 7 bases, and 18 bases lay in between. From germline, CDR1 is SGHRS and CDR2 YFSETQ. The CDR3 loop spans 14 amino acids. This CDR3 is CASSHGTGAEEQYF. The CDR3 region has the DNA TGCGCCAGCAGCCACGGGACGGGAGCTGAGGAGCAGTACTTC.